This entry lists 14 T cell receptor beta chains sequenced from one sample in a study of T cells in Graves' hyperthyroidism and ophthalmopathy. RNA transcripts gave rise to amplified TCR beta CDR3 regions. Researchers ran a first-round RT-PCR on the TCR CDR3 using the HTBI primer set. TCRdb fed the multiplex PCR reads into MiXCR, producing one record per CDR3 protein. The sample shows 75,000 to 100,000 distinct CDR3 sequences, under 65% of them seen only once. Sequenced: blood. These receptors all stem from a woman between 40 and 50 years old with Graves' hyperthyroidism.

V gene TRBV29-1 combines with J gene TRBJ2-7, with D unresolved. V was cut by 8 bases and J by 5 bases, with 10 bases left in between. This CDR3 is built from 10 residues. Germline lookup yields CDR1 SQVTM and CDR2 ANQGSEA. The CDR3 DNA follows: TGCAGCCAACTTGGCAACGAGCAGTACTTC. Its translation: CSQLGNEQYF.

J is TRBJ1-2 and V is TRBV20-1; tentatively, D is TRBD1 (5 bases). The CDR3 is 12 amino acids. Between the trimmed V and J ends, which lost 3 bases and 8 bases, there was a span of 13 bases. Looked up from germline, CDR1 is DFQATT and CDR2 is SNEGSKA (reference sequence). CDR3 DNA sequence: TGCAGTGCTAGGGGTCAGGGAAAAGGCTACACCTTC. It encodes CSARGQGKGYTF.

V and J are TRBV25-1 and TRBJ1-5; the D gene is possibly TRBD1 (6 bases). Germline loops: CDR1 MGHDK, CDR2 SYGVNS. The CDR3 sequence is 15 residues long. Between the trimmed V and J ends, which lost 6 bases and 2 bases, there was a span of 14 bases. CDR3 region: CASSHGRGGNQPQHF. The CDR3 bases are TGTGCCAGCAGCCACGGCAGGGGTGGCAATCAGCCCCAGCATTTT.

This clonotype has a count of ten or more. This chain links TRBV7-2 with TRBJ2-5, with D hard to call. Trimming stripped 6 bases from V and 3 bases from J, with 11 bases between. Per the germline V gene, CDR1 is SGHTA and CDR2 is FQGNSA. The CDR3 consists of 13 residues. The CDR3 is CASRPPSKETQYF. CDR3 coding DNA: TGTGCCAGCAGACCCCCGTCGAAAGAGACCCAGTACTTC.

This clonotype has more than one count but fewer than ten. The chain has TRBV7-2 and TRBJ1-2, with 10 bases matching TRBD1. Germline assignment: CDR1 SGHTA and CDR2 FQGNSA. The junction had 9 bases not matched to a gene; V was cut back by 5 bases and J by 6 bases. CDR3 size: 15 residues. CDR3 in DNA: TGTGCCAGCAGCCGAGTAGACAGGGGGCTCGATGGCTACACCTTC. As protein: CASSRVDRGLDGYTF.

Note on this clonotype: Being one base from a much bigger clone, this may be a read error. V usage is TRBV10-3 and J usage is TRBJ1-6; the D is unclear. This CDR3 region has 14 residues. V gave up 5 bases and J gave up 2 bases, with 7 bases separating them. The germline CDR1 and CDR2 sequences are ENHRY and SYGVKD. The CDR3 coding sequence is TGTGCCATCAGTTTTGACACCTATAATTCACCCCTCCACTTT. Its protein product is CAISFDTYNSPLHF.

The J gene is TRBJ1-4, the V gene TRBV6-1; 9 nucleotides agree with TRBD1. Germline values: CDR1 MNHNS, CDR2 SASEGT. J gave up 7 bases and V 9 bases, and 6 bases lay outside the gene matches. The CDR3 covers 13 residues. The CDR3 DNA reads TGTGCCAGAGGGACAGGGCGTCCTGAAAAACTGTTTTTT. This encodes CARGTGRPEKLFF.

This clonotype was seen many times. The V and J genes are TRBV7-3 and TRBJ1-1; D unclear. This CDR3 has 15 residues. CDR1 and CDR2 (germline): SGHTA, FQGTGA. The V end lost 2 bases, the J end lost 5 bases, and 15 bases lay between the germline ends. This chain's CDR3 is CASSLLAIFRTEAFF. The DNA for the CDR3 is TGTGCCAGCAGCTTACTCGCGATTTTTAGGACTGAAGCTTTCTTT. The variable domain in full, completed from reference TRBV7-3 and TRBJ1-1, reads GAGVSQTPSNKVTEKGKYVELRCDPISGHTALYWYRQSLGQGPEFLIYFQGTGAADDSGLPNDRFFAVRPEGSVSTLKIQRTERGDSAVYLCASSLLAIFRTEAFFGQGTRLTVV.

This clonotype has a count of ten or more. The chain joins TRBV20-1 to TRBJ2-7; no reliable D call. This CDR3 has 12 amino acids. The germline CDR1 and CDR2 sequences are DFQATT and SNEGSKA (reference sequence). V was shortened by 6 bases and J by 7 bases, with 16 bases between the two germline ends. The CDR3 region has the DNA TGCAGTGCCCGGGCAGGCCCTTTTGAGCAGTACTTC. Encoded protein: CSARAGPFEQYF.

This clonotype has only a few counts. The chain links TRBV7-9 to TRBJ1-2; 11 bases line up with TRBD1. Germline assignment: CDR1 SEHNR and CDR2 FQNEAQ (reference sequence). The CDR3 runs to 15 residues. V lost 4 bases, J lost 7 bases, and 8 bases stayed unmatched. The CDR3 loop reads CASSSIGQGATGYTF. Written as DNA, the CDR3 is TGTGCCAGCAGCTCCATCGGACAGGGGGCGACTGGCTACACCTTC.

The chain combines TRBV10-3 with TRBJ1-2; 7 nucleotides line up with TRBD1. V lost 0 bases to trimming and J lost 4 bases; unmatched junction nucleotides: 5. CDR1 ENHRY and CDR2 SYGVKD come from the germline V gene. CDR3 length: 15 residues. CDR3 coding DNA: TGTGCCATCAGTGAGTCGTACAGGGGAGGCTATGGCTACACCTTC. Protein sequence: CAISESYRGGYGYTF.

The chain employs TRBV9 and TRBJ2-5; 12 bases align to TRBD2. The CDR3 sequence is 16 residues long. CDR1 and CDR2 from the germline V gene are SGDLS and YYNGEE. After removal of 0 bases from V and 5 bases from J, the junction contained 5 bases not matched to a gene. This CDR3 is CASSVAPTSGSETQYF. CDR3 DNA sequence: TGTGCCAGCAGCGTAGCTCCGACTAGCGGGAGTGAGACCCAGTACTTC. The full variable domain, with the rest looked up from reference TRBV9 and TRBJ2-5, is DSGVTQTPKHLITATGQRVTLRCSPRSGDLSVYWYQQSLDQGLQFLIQYYNGEERAKGNILERFSAQQFPDLHSELNLSSLELGDSALYFCASSVAPTSGSETQYFGPGTRLLVL.

Regarding this clonotype: Germline is not matched at one junction end, which may reflect a read error. This chain uses TRBV7-9 with TRBJ2-7; D might be TRBD2 (5 bases). The germline gives CDR1 SEHNR, CDR2 FQNEAQ (reference sequence). This CDR3 has 13 amino acids. This CDR3 is CASSPGGHGELYF. CDR3 bases: TGTGCCAGCAGCCCCGGCGGGCACGGGGAGCTGTACTTC.

The rearrangement uses TRBV25-1 and TRBJ2-7; D possibly matches TRBD1 or TRBD2 (5 bases each). The CDR3 runs to 15 residues. Germline V CDR1 and CDR2: MGHDK, SYGVNS. Trimming took off 4 bases at V and 5 bases at J, with 18 bases between the two ends. The CDR3 is CASSARGQGIHEQYF. For the CDR3, the DNA is TGTGCCAGCAGTGCTAGAGGGCAGGGAATCCACGAGCAGTACTTC.